The TCR beta chain described here comes from a study of molecular identifiers for immune sequencing clone quantification (dated 2018 in TCRdb). Broadly, across the study: For a replicate experiment, the RNA from either 20,000 or 100,000 naive CD8 T cells was divided into five aliquots, and four of those aliquots went on to sequencing. This methods study benchmarked molecular-identifier clustering-based TCR repertoire sequencing (MIDCIRS) and TCR RNA copy counting, using CD8 T cells to do so.

This clonotype has ten or more counts. What this receptor recognizes is not known. No base quality values were provided; no much bigger clone lies one nucleotide off. What the research found in general, with its limitations: When barcode sub-clustering was not used, chimeric consensus sequences inflated TCR diversity, with chimeras reaching as high as 47%. Spiked-in Jurkat TCR RNA equal to a single cell's worth was reported to be detectable even within 1,100,000 naive CD8 T cells. The naive libraries included spiked-in Jurkat TCR RNA (over nine copies' worth), and this RNA is not part of the donor repertoire. Highly expanded clone sizes could be underestimated if identical TCR molecules share a barcode. In CMV-specific effector cells, clones with more than 20 RNA copies contained over 99% of molecules, whereas in naive cells such clones contained under 1% of molecules. Modeling estimated roughly 3 recovered TCR RNA copies per cell, compared with about 10 by digital PCR, which implies around 33% capture efficiency.

Library generation was performed with PCR. For sequencing, an Illumina HiSeq 4000 was employed. Preparation of bulk TCR libraries followed a previously described approach, with the TCR primers listed in Table S5. Purification of total RNA was performed with the Qiagen AllPrep DNA/RNA kit. Reads from multiple sequencing runs of the same library were pooled before analysis. The study's own analysis went as follows. Reads were retained only if an exact TCR constant sequence was present, and the retained reads were trimmed to 150 nt and grouped according to their 12-nt molecular barcodes. Within each barcode group, reads were sub-clustered at a 15% Levenshtein threshold, and quality-weighted consensus sequences were built per RNA molecule. Non-functional sequences were filtered out, along with any lower-count sequence sitting one edit away from another sequence. Based on fitting two negative binomial distributions, any barcode sub-cluster with under 20% of the maximum read count was discarded. TCRdb reprocessed the public reads (quality trimming at Q25 with fastp, clone calling with MiXCR) and kept in-frame beta chains. Each CDR3 protein appears once, grouped with its most common genes and DNA. The V and J calls follow TCRdb's processing rather than the paper's. The sample contains about 640,000 distinct CDR3 sequences, approximately 20% of them found a single time. The biggest ten clones account for 0.7% to 1% of the sample.

Libraries of naive CD8 T cells were built from approximately 22,000 to 940,000 sorted cells, with 10%, 30% or 50% of the purified RNA used. Naive CD8 T cells, defined as CD8+CD4-CCR7+CD45RA+, were FACS-sorted into RLT Plus buffer on a BD FACSAria II. Detection sensitivity was tested by spiking Jurkat RNA equal to over 8 TCR copies' worth into samples containing roughly 19,000-1,100,000 naive CD8 T cells. CD8 T cells were enriched using RosetteSep CD8+ T Cell Enrichment Cocktail and Ficoll-Paque, and the enriched cells then underwent ACK red cell lysis. V is pruned by 2 bases and J by 5 bases, leaving 8 bases of the junction without a gene match. Reading the germline V gene gives CDR1 SGHTA and CDR2 FQGTGA. Its CDR3 holds 15 amino acids, cysteine through phenylalanine. Just CDR3 DNA is preserved here, 45 bases in frame from base 1.

The sequence links TRBV7-3 to TRBJ2-5; 7 bases in between match TRBD2. Sample: naive CD8+ T cells from blood, with Jurkat cell RNA spiked in. What the cell subset or site label conveys for this sample: FACS-sorted CD8+CD4-CCR7+CD45RA+ naive T cells. The source of this sequence is a human donor in good health. Some libraries in this study had Jurkat cell RNA spiked in. At the DNA level, the sequence is TGTGCCAGCAGCTTAGGCGGGAGTGCTTTGGAGACCCAGTACTTC. Translation gives CASSLGGSALETQYF. Full variable domain (CDR3 extended with the reference TRBV7-3 and TRBJ2-5 proteins): GAGVSQTPSNKVTEKGKYVELRCDPISGHTALYWYRQSLGQGPEFLIYFQGTGAADDSGLPNDRFFAVRPEGSVSTLKIQRTERGDSAVYLCASSLGGSALETQYFGPGTRLLVL.